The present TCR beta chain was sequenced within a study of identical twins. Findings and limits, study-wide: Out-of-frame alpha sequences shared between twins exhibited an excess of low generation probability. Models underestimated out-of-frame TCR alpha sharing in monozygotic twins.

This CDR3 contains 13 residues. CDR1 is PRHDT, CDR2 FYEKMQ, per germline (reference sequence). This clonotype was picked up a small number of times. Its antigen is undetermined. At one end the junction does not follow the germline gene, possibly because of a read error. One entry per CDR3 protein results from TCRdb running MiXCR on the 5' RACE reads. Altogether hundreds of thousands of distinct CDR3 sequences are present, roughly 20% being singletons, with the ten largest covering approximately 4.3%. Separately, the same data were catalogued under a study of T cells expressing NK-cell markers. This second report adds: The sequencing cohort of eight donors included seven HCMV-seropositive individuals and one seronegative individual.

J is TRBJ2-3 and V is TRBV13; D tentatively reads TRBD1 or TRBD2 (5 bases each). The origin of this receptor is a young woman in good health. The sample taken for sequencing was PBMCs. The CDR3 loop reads CASRELGAPIMNF. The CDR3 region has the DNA TGTGCCAGCAGGGAACTAGGGGCCCCAATAATGAATTTT.